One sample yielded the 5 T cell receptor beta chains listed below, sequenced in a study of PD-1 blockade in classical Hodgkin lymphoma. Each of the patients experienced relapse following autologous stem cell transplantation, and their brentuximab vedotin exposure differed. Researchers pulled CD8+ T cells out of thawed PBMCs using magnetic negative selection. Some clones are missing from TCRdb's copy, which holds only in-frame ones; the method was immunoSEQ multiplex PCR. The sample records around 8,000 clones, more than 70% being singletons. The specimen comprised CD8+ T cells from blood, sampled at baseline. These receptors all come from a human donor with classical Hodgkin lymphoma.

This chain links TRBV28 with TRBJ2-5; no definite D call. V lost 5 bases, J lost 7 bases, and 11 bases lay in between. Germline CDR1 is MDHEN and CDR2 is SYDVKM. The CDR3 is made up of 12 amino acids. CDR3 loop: CASSPLDGTQYF. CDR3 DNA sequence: TGTGCCAGCAGTCCCCTCGACGGGACCCAGTACTTC.

The CDR3 DNA reads TGTGCCAGCAGCCTGGGGGGGGACGTGGAGACCCAGTACTTC. It is translated as CASSLGGDVETQYF. This sequence joins TRBV6-6 and TRBJ2-5; 7 bases fit TRBD2. The junction had 9 bases not matched to a gene; V was cut back by 6 bases and J by 5 bases. CDR1 is MNHNY, CDR2 SVGAGI, per germline (reference sequence). CDR3 length: 14 amino acids.

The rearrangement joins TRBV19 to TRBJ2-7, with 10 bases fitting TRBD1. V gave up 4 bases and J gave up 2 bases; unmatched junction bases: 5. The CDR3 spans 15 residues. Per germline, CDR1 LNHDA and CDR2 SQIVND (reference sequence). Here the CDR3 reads CASSSGTGAPYEQYF. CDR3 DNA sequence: TGTGCCAGTAGTAGCGGGACAGGGGCCCCCTACGAGCAGTACTTC.

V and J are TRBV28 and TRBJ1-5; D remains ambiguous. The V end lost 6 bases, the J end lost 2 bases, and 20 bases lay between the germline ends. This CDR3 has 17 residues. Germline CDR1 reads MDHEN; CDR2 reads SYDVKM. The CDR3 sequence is CASRPGPWDVGNQPQHF. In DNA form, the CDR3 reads TGTGCCAGCAGACCCGGGCCCTGGGATGTCGGCAATCAGCCCCAGCATTTT.

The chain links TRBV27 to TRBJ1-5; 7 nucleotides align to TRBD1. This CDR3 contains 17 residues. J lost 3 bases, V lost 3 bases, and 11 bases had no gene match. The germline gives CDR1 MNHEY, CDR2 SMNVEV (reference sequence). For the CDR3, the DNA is TGTGCCAGCAGTTTTACCTCCGTGACAGGGTCCAATCAGCCCCAGCATTTT. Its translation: CASSFTSVTGSNQPQHF.